The sample holds a few counts of the clone carrying this T cell receptor (beta chain). Its cognate antigen is unknown. V lost 6 bases, J lost 4 bases, and 14 bases lay in between. This CDR3 contains 14 residues. Libraries for TCR beta were made by quantitative 5'-RACE with molecular barcodes. TCRdb called the 5' RACE reads again in MiXCR, with one record for every CDR3 protein. The sample contains just under 350,000 distinct CDR3 sequences, roughly 14% of which appear only once. These data are taken from a study of CD8 T cells in ankylosing spondylitis. Study-wide points: Disease-linked clones had a CD8+ phenotype and relatively low frequency in peripheral blood. Blood of patients with ankylosing spondylitis appeared to be characterized by a TCR beta motif of about eight highly homologous variants. In ankylosing spondylitis patients, matched synovial fluid reportedly showed significant enrichment of disease-linked clones.

The TCR comes from a male donor with ankylosing spondylitis or in good health (not recorded which). The J gene is TRBJ2-3, the V gene TRBV12-3 or TRBV12-4, with D unresolved. What was sequenced was blood, either unsorted or a sorted T cell fraction (not recorded which). CDR3 coding DNA: TGTGCCAGCAGCTTCCCCCCCTCAGCAGATACGCAGTATTTT. Protein: CASSFPPSADTQYF.